The rows below give T cell receptor beta chains drawn from one sample of a study of T-cell reconstitution after alpha-beta-depleted transplantation in children. TCRdb reprocessed the PCR reads with MiXCR, giving one entry per CDR3 protein. This sample yields 200,000 to 250,000 distinct CDR3 sequences, of which 7.5% to 9.5% are seen a single time; roughly 35% belongs to the top ten. The starting material was PBMCs, mostly from graft donor cells, obtained 360 days after TCRalphabeta/CD19-depleted stem cell transplant. The receptors derive from a male patient between 2 and 9 years old who had a stem cell transplant for acute myeloid leukemia, so the T cells may come from the graft donor. Each CDR3 is given with its conserved first and last residue. A D gene is named only where the DNA matches it firmly. Expanded clones are given a class, and other clones once, few, many or no size at all.

cdr3_nt	cdr3_aa	clone_size	v_call	j_call	d_call
TGTGCCATCACCTCCGGGGCCGGGGTCACTGAAGCTTTCTTT	CAITSGAGVTEAFF	many	TRBV10-3	TRBJ1-1	NA
TGCGCCAGCAGCTACCGGGACAGCGAAGAGACCCAGTACTTC	CASSYRDSEETQYF	NA	TRBV5-1	TRBJ2-5	TRBD1
TGCAGTGCTAGCCGGACCCACACAGATACGCAGTATTTT	CSASRTHTDTQYF	NA	TRBV20-1	TRBJ2-3	NA
TGTGCCAGCAGCGAGGGGGCTCAGCCCCAGCATTTT	CASSEGAQPQHF	few	TRBV5-6	TRBJ1-5	TRBD1
TGCGCCAGCAAAATAGGGGAGAGCTCCTATAATTCACCCCTCCACTTT	CASKIGESSYNSPLHF	NA	TRBV4-3	TRBJ1-6	NA
TGTGCCAGCAGCTTGGGTTTCGGGACCCGCACAGATACGCAGTATTTT	CASSLGFGTRTDTQYF	many	TRBV7-2	TRBJ2-3	NA
TGTGCCAGCAGGACGGGACAGGGGACAGATACGCAGTATTTT	CASRTGQGTDTQYF	few	TRBV27	TRBJ2-3	TRBD1
TGTGCCAGTCTATACAGGGGTTCCAACGAGCAGTACTTC	CASLYRGSNEQYF	NA	TRBV7-2	TRBJ2-7	TRBD1
TGTGCCAGCAGTTTCGGGCGGGGTAGCGGTCAGCCCCAGCATTTT	CASSFGRGSGQPQHF	few	TRBV12-3/TRBV12-4	TRBJ1-5	NA
TGTGCCAGCAGCGCAGCTCGGGGTTCGGTCTACAATGAGCAGTTCTTC	CASSAARGSVYNEQFF	few	TRBV7-8	TRBJ2-1	NA
TGCAGTGCTAGAAGGGGAGCGGGGAGCTCCTACGAGCAGTACTTC	CSARRGAGSSYEQYF	few	TRBV20-1	TRBJ2-7	TRBD2
TGTGCCAGCAGCGGGGGGCAGGGTCCCTCCAATGAGCAGTTCTTC	CASSGGQGPSNEQFF	few	TRBV9	TRBJ2-1	NA
TGTGCCAGCAGGTTGGACACTTACAATGAGCAGTTCTTC	CASRLDTYNEQFF	many	TRBV28	TRBJ2-1	NA
TGTGCCAGCAGTTCAGGGGCGGGAAACACCATATATTTT	CASSSGAGNTIYF	many	TRBV12-3/TRBV12-4	TRBJ1-3	NA
TGTGCCAGCAGCTTTGGGAACACTGAAGCTTTCTTT	CASSFGNTEAFF	many	TRBV5-5	TRBJ1-1	NA
TGTGCCAGCAGTTTCCTCGGACTAGCGGGGGGCACAGATACGCAGTATTTT	CASSFLGLAGGTDTQYF	few	TRBV27	TRBJ2-3	TRBD2
TGCGCCAGCAGCCAAGTATTCTTGGGAGCCCGGAAGGACACCATATATTTT	CASSQVFLGARKDTIYF	once	TRBV4-1	TRBJ1-3	NA
TGCTGTGCTAGTCCCCCTCCGGGACTAGCGCCTCTGGGCACCGGGGAGCTGTTTTTT	CCASPPPGLAPLGTGELFF	once	TRBV20-1	TRBJ2-2	TRBD2
TGTGCCAGCAGCAAACTGGAGGGCTACACTGAAGCTTTCTTT	CASSKLEGYTEAFF	NA	TRBV21-1	TRBJ1-1	NA
TGTGCCAGCAGCTTGCTTGTGGGGCAAGAGACCCAGTACTTC	CASSLLVGQETQYF	few	TRBV5-6	TRBJ2-5	NA
TGCAGTGCTAGAGATCCTAAGGCGGGTTCCTACAATGAGCAGTTCTTC	CSARDPKAGSYNEQFF	many	TRBV20-1	TRBJ2-1	NA
TGTGCCAGCAGTTTAGCCGAGTTTCTTCCCACAGATACGCAGTATTTT	CASSLAEFLPTDTQYF	few	TRBV12-3/TRBV12-4	TRBJ2-3	NA
TGTGCCAGCAACTCCCGCGGGGAGACCACTGAAGCTTTCTTT	CASNSRGETTEAFF	NA	TRBV12-3/TRBV12-4	TRBJ1-1	NA
TGCGCCAGCAGTGATGTCAGGGGAAGCTCCTACAATGAGCAGTTCTTC	CASSDVRGSSYNEQFF	many	TRBV10-2	TRBJ2-1	NA
TGTGCCAGCAGCCCCTGGCCGGGGGTGAGTAGGGCCAAAAACATTCAGTACTTC	CASSPWPGVSRAKNIQYF	few	TRBV12-3/TRBV12-4	TRBJ2-4	NA
TGTGCCACCTCGGACGGGGCGGATGAGCAGTTCTTC	CATSDGADEQFF	few	TRBV10-3	TRBJ2-1	NA